This entry lists 27 T cell receptor beta chains sequenced from one sample in a study of CD8+ T cells in alopecia areata. TCR sequencing used cDNA made by reverse transcription of extracted RNA. Clones were sequenced by immunoSEQ multiplex PCR, and TCRdb holds only the in-frame ones, with some missing. The table has about 120,000 clones, about 50% seen once; the top ten hold approximately 18%. The sample consisted of CD8+ T cells sorted from blood, taken at week 0. The receptors were gathered from a human donor with alopecia areata.

This chain uses TRBV4-1 with TRBJ2-5; TRBD2 matches at 9 bases. The length of the CDR3 is 15 residues. Germline lookup yields CDR1 MGHRA and CDR2 YSYEKL. V gave up 3 bases and J gave up 4 bases; unmatched junction bases: 6. CDR3 coding DNA: TGCGCCAGCAGCCAGCGTGGAGCGGGAGGAGAGACCCAGTACTTC. Translated: CASSQRGAGGETQYF.

There are a few counts of this clone. Germline is not matched at one junction end, which may reflect a read error. This sample includes further DNA sequences coding for the same CDR3. This chain uses TRBV2 with TRBJ1-1; 9 nucleotides align to TRBD1. The CDR3 has 15 residues. CDR1 is SNHLY and CDR2 is FYNNEI in the germline V gene. CDR3 nucleotides: TGTGCCAGCAGCGAAGGACAGGGGATGAACACTGAAGCTTTCTTT. Its protein product is CASSEGQGMNTEAFF.

V usage is TRBV13 and J usage is TRBJ1-1, with 8 bases matching TRBD1. Germline loops: CDR1 PRHDT, CDR2 FYEKMQ (reference sequence). This CDR3 has 15 residues. V lost 2 bases and J lost 4; bases outside the gene matches: 6. The CDR3 DNA sequence: TGTGCCAGCAGCTTACCTTCTACAGGGGGCACTGAAGCTTTCTTT. Translated: CASSLPSTGGTEAFF.

V and J are TRBV2 and TRBJ2-2; D ambiguous. CDR3 length equals 14 residues. Per germline, CDR1 SNHLY and CDR2 FYNNEI. The ends were cut back, 6 bases at V and 4 bases at J, with 12 bases in the middle. The CDR3 loop reads CASSRLRGTGELFF. In DNA form, the CDR3 reads TGTGCCAGCAGCCGATTACGAGGCACCGGGGAGCTGTTTTTT.

The chain couples TRBV6-5 to TRBJ1-5; D perhaps matches TRBD1 (6 bases). V was trimmed by 2 bases and J by 6 bases, leaving 11 bases between them. CDR1 is MNHEY and CDR2 is SVGAGI in the germline V gene. The CDR3 consists of 14 residues. CDR3: CASSYAQGIQPQHF. The CDR3 DNA is TGTGCCAGCAGTTACGCGCAGGGGATTCAGCCCCAGCATTTT.

The chain uses TRBV29-1 and TRBJ2-7; tentatively, D is TRBD2 (6 bases). The CDR3 is made up of 11 amino acids. V dropped 6 bases and J dropped 6 bases, with 12 bases sitting between them. Germline CDR1 and CDR2: SQVTM and ANQGSEA. CDR3 region: CSVGRRGEQYF. The CDR3 DNA sequence: TGCAGCGTGGGCCGGCGGGGCGAGCAGTACTTC.

CDR3 region: CASSQLMWTSGGTDTQYF. The CDR3, as DNA: TGTGCCAGCAGCCAACTTATGTGGACTAGCGGTGGCACAGATACGCAGTATTTT. The V gene is TRBV4-2, the J gene TRBJ2-3; TRBD2 matches at 10 bases. Germline-derived CDR1 and CDR2 are LGHNA and YNFKEQ. This CDR3 has 18 amino acids. Trimming at V came to 2 bases and at J to 1 base, leaving 9 bases not matched to a gene.

This clone was counted only a few times. This chain joins TRBV7-2 and TRBJ2-5; tentatively, D is TRBD2 (6 bases). The V gene's germline CDR1 is SGHTA and CDR2 FQGNSA. V lost 5 bases and J 4 bases, leaving 23 bases between the germline ends. The CDR3 covers 17 residues. As DNA, the CDR3 is TGTGCCAGCAGCCTCACCTGGGATCTCCTCGGGAGAGAGACCCAGTACTTC. Translated, it gives CASSLTWDLLGRETQYF.

This clone has just a few counts. The chain recombines TRBV4-1 with TRBJ2-2, with no clear D. Per the germline V gene, CDR1 is MGHRA and CDR2 is YSYEKL. The CDR3 spans 14 residues. V lost 4 bases and J lost 1, with 7 bases in between. CDR3 loop: CASSLRENTGELFF. The CDR3 DNA follows: TGCGCCAGCAGCCTGAGAGAGAACACCGGGGAGCTGTTTTTT.

This clone showed up just a few times. This chain links TRBV30 with TRBJ2-5; possibly TRBD1 or TRBD2 for D (6 bases each). Germline loops: CDR1 GTSNPN, CDR2 SVGIG (reference sequence). Trimming took off 5 bases at V and 6 bases at J, with 22 bases between the two ends. CDR3 length: 15 amino acids. As DNA, the CDR3 is TGTGCCTGGGTTCCCTCCCCTGGGGGGCCCCAGACCCAGTACTTC. As protein: CAWVPSPGGPQTQYF.

Only a few counts were recorded for this clone. The V call is TRBV6-4, the J call TRBJ2-2, with 8 nucleotides matching TRBD2. The V and J ends lost 0 bases and 6 bases, in that order; junction bases with no gene match: 0. Germline assignment: CDR1 MRHNA and CDR2 SNTAGT. The CDR3 runs 14 residues. The CDR3 sequence: CASSDSSGAGELFF. The CDR3, as DNA: TGTGCCAGCAGTGACTCTAGCGGGGCCGGGGAGCTGTTTTTT.

This clone was seen a handful of times. The chain has TRBV6-5 and TRBJ1-6, with 12 bases lining up with TRBD1. The V and J ends lost 5 bases and 11 bases, in that order; junction bases with no gene match: 4. This CDR3 comprises 14 residues. Germline V lookup: CDR1 MNHEY, CDR2 SVGAGI. The CDR3 DNA reads TGTGCCAGCAGTGAAGGGACAGGGGGCGCACCCCTCCACTTT. Encoded protein: CASSEGTGGAPLHF.

The chain links TRBV13 to TRBJ1-1, with 10 positions matching TRBD1. The V and J ends lost 4 bases and 5 bases, in that order; junction bases with no gene match: 4. The CDR3 consists of 14 residues. Germline values: CDR1 PRHDT, CDR2 FYEKMQ (reference sequence). The CDR3 sequence: CASSSWDRGTEAFF. CDR3 DNA sequence: TGTGCCAGCAGCTCATGGGACAGGGGAACTGAAGCTTTCTTT.

This clone appeared a few times. The V and J genes are TRBV20-1 and TRBJ1-1, with D unresolved. This CDR3 contains 11 residues. Per germline, CDR1 DFQATT and CDR2 SNEGSKA (reference sequence). Trimming cost V 1 base and J 7 bases, with 7 bases left between them. CDR3 nucleotide sequence: TGCAGTGCTAGAGTCCCAGGTGAAGCTTTCTTT. As protein: CSARVPGEAFF.

This clone came up a few times. The rearrangement joins TRBV9 to TRBJ1-3; D is ambiguous. The germline V gene encodes CDR1 SGDLS and CDR2 YYNGEE. The CDR3 totals 14 residues. V lost 0 bases to trimming and J lost 4 bases, with 8 bases between them. CDR3 DNA: TGTGCCAGCAGCGTAGTGGAGTCCGGAAACACCATATATTTT. Protein sequence: CASSVVESGNTIYF.

In its sample, this clone was seen a few times. The chain joins TRBV7-9 to TRBJ1-2; 7 bases are shared with TRBD1. Germline loops: CDR1 SEHNR, CDR2 FQNEAQ (reference sequence). V lost 4 bases to trimming and J lost 4 bases; unmatched junction nucleotides: 6. This CDR3 comprises 14 residues. The CDR3 DNA reads TGTGCCAGCAGCTCCCACAGGGGATTCTATGGCTACACCTTC. This translates into CASSSHRGFYGYTF. Full variable domain (rest looked up from reference TRBV7-9 and TRBJ1-2): DTGVSQNPRHKITKRGQNVTFRCDPISEHNRLYWYRQTLGQGPEFLTYFQNEAQLEKSRLLSDRFSAERPKGSFSTLEIQRTEQGDSAMYLCASSSHRGFYGYTFGSGTRLTVV.

The V and J genes are TRBV27 and TRBJ1-2; D is perhaps TRBD1 (6 bases). The ends were cut back, 6 bases at V and 5 bases at J, with 19 bases in the middle. The germline V gene has CDR1 MNHEY and CDR2 SMNVEV (reference sequence). The CDR3 runs to 15 residues. The CDR3 DNA is TGTGCCAGCAGCTACGACAGGTCGTCTGGGTATGGCTACACCTTC. This encodes CASSYDRSSGYGYTF.

This clone showed up just a few times. V gene TRBV13 combines with J gene TRBJ2-5; D is uncertain. This CDR3 contains 12 residues. CDR1 is PRHDT, CDR2 FYEKMQ, per germline (reference sequence). Trimming removed 6 bases from V and 5 bases from J, with 10 bases in between. This CDR3 reads CASSFGVETQYF. The CDR3 DNA reads TGTGCCAGCAGTTTTGGCGTTGAGACCCAGTACTTC.

Many counts were recorded for this clone. Other DNA sequences in the same sample also yield this CDR3. The chain combines TRBV19 with TRBJ1-1, with no clear D. This CDR3 spans 13 amino acids. The V end lost 3 bases, the J end lost 5 bases, and 10 bases lay between the germline ends. In germline, CDR1 is LNHDA, CDR2 SQIVND (reference sequence). The DNA for the CDR3 is TGTGCCAGTAGTATCAGTGGAAGAACTGAAGCTTTCTTT. This translates into CASSISGRTEAFF.

This clone was seen more than once but under ten times. The gene calls are TRBV29-1 and TRBJ2-2, with D possibly TRBD1 on 6 matching bases. This CDR3 comprises 16 residues. Deletions cut 7 bases from V and 0 bases from J, with 18 bases between. Germline V lookup: CDR1 SQVTM, CDR2 ANQGSEA. CDR3 in DNA: TGCAGCGCTGGACCGGGACATAATCCGAACACCGGGGAGCTGTTTTTT. This codes for CSAGPGHNPNTGELFF.

The rearrangement uses TRBV29-1 and TRBJ2-5; D remains unclear. The CDR3 is made up of 12 amino acids. V was shortened by 4 bases and J by 7 bases, with 13 bases between the two germline ends. Germline V gene lookup returns CDR1 SQVTM and CDR2 ANQGSEA. Here the CDR3 reads CSVGRSIGTQYF. The CDR3 nucleotides read TGCAGCGTTGGGCGATCCATCGGGACCCAGTACTTC. The complete variable domain, with remaining parts taken from reference TRBV29-1 and TRBJ2-5, reads SAVISQKPSRDICQRGTSLTIQCQVDSQVTMMFWYRQQPGQSLTLIATANQGSEATYESGFVIDKFPISRPNLTFSTLTVSNMSPEDSSIYLCSVGRSIGTQYFGPGTRLLVL.

The chain combines TRBV30 with TRBJ2-1; TRBD2 is a possible D gene (5 bases). CDR1 GTSNPN and CDR2 SVGIG come from the germline V gene (reference sequence). The CDR3 length is 14 residues. V was clipped by 2 bases and J by 5 bases, with 13 bases between them. In DNA, the CDR3 is TGTGCCTGGAGTAGTATACACGGGAACAATGAGCAGTTCTTC. It encodes CAWSSIHGNNEQFF. The full variable domain, in which reference TRBV30 and TRBJ2-1 provide the parts outside the CDR3, is SQTIHQWPATLVQPVGSPLSLECTVEGTSNPNLYWYRQAAGRGLQLLFYSVGIGQISSEVPQNLSASRPQDRQFILSSKKLLLSDSGFYLCAWSSIHGNNEQFFGPGTRLTVL.

The chain employs TRBV30 and TRBJ1-2; D call uncertain. This CDR3 spans 12 amino acids. Per the germline V gene, CDR1 is GTSNPN and CDR2 is SVGIG (reference sequence). V lost 7 bases to trimming and J lost 5 bases, with 14 bases between them. CDR3 amino acids: CASNAAGYGYTF. In nucleotides, the CDR3 is TGTGCCTCCAACGCCGCGGGGTATGGCTACACCTTC.

This clone was counted between two and nine times. The V gene is TRBV4-1, the J gene TRBJ2-7; no definite D call. V was clipped by 4 bases and J by 0 bases, with 16 bases between them. CDR3 length equals 16 residues. Germline CDR1 is MGHRA and CDR2 is YSYEKL. CDR3 in amino acids: CASSPIRTLSSYEQYF. DNA of the CDR3: TGCGCCAGCAGCCCAATCCGAACCCTCAGCTCCTACGAGCAGTACTTC.

This chain connects TRBV27 to TRBJ1-6; 7 nucleotides agree with TRBD1. Germline V CDR1 and CDR2: MNHEY, SMNVEV (reference sequence). This CDR3 is 14 amino acids long. Germline trimming cut 7 bases from V and 8 bases from J; bases unmatched to any gene: 8. DNA for the CDR3: TGTGCCAGCACTCCGACAGGGTCACATTCACCCCTCCACTTT. Protein: CASTPTGSHSPLHF.

This clone was found many times. The gene calls are TRBV28 and TRBJ2-3; 8 bases agree with TRBD1. The CDR3 has 13 residues. Losses at the gene ends were 5 bases for V and 7 bases for J; bases not matched to a gene: 5. Germline lookup yields CDR1 MDHEN and CDR2 SYDVKM. The CDR3 DNA reads as TGTGCCAGCAGTGGACAGGGTAGATATACGCAGTATTTT. Protein sequence: CASSGQGRYTQYF.

This clone was seen only a few times. This rearrangement joins TRBV27 to TRBJ2-7, with D perhaps TRBD2 (6 bases). V lost 0 bases, J lost 4 bases, and 13 bases lay in between. Germline-derived CDR1 and CDR2 are MNHEY and SMNVEV (reference sequence). CDR3 length: 15 amino acids. This CDR3 is CASSLSLFGTYEQYF. The DNA of the CDR3 is TGTGCCAGCAGTTTATCTCTGTTTGGGACTTACGAGCAGTACTTC.